This T cell receptor (beta chain) is from a study of somatic mutations in cytotoxic T cells in rheumatoid arthritis. Study overall: Flow sorting of some V beta antibody-stained T cells reached nearly 100% purity, with V beta1+ cells also TCRB-sequenced.

TCRdb's table, derived via immunoSEQ multiplex PCR, lists solely in-frame clones and lacks some. This sample has about 2,300 clones, with around four fifths found just once. The CDR3 has 13 residues. Germline values: CDR1 MDHEN, CDR2 SYDVKM. V was clipped by 6 bases and J by 4 bases, with 13 bases between them. The chain has TRBV28 and TRBJ2-7, with unresolved D. The TCR comes from an older woman with rheumatoid arthritis. Sequenced input: CD8+ T cells sorted from blood. The chain's CDR3 is CASRRQIGYEQYF. CDR3 in DNA: TGTGCCAGCAGAAGGCAAATCGGGTACGAGCAGTACTTC.